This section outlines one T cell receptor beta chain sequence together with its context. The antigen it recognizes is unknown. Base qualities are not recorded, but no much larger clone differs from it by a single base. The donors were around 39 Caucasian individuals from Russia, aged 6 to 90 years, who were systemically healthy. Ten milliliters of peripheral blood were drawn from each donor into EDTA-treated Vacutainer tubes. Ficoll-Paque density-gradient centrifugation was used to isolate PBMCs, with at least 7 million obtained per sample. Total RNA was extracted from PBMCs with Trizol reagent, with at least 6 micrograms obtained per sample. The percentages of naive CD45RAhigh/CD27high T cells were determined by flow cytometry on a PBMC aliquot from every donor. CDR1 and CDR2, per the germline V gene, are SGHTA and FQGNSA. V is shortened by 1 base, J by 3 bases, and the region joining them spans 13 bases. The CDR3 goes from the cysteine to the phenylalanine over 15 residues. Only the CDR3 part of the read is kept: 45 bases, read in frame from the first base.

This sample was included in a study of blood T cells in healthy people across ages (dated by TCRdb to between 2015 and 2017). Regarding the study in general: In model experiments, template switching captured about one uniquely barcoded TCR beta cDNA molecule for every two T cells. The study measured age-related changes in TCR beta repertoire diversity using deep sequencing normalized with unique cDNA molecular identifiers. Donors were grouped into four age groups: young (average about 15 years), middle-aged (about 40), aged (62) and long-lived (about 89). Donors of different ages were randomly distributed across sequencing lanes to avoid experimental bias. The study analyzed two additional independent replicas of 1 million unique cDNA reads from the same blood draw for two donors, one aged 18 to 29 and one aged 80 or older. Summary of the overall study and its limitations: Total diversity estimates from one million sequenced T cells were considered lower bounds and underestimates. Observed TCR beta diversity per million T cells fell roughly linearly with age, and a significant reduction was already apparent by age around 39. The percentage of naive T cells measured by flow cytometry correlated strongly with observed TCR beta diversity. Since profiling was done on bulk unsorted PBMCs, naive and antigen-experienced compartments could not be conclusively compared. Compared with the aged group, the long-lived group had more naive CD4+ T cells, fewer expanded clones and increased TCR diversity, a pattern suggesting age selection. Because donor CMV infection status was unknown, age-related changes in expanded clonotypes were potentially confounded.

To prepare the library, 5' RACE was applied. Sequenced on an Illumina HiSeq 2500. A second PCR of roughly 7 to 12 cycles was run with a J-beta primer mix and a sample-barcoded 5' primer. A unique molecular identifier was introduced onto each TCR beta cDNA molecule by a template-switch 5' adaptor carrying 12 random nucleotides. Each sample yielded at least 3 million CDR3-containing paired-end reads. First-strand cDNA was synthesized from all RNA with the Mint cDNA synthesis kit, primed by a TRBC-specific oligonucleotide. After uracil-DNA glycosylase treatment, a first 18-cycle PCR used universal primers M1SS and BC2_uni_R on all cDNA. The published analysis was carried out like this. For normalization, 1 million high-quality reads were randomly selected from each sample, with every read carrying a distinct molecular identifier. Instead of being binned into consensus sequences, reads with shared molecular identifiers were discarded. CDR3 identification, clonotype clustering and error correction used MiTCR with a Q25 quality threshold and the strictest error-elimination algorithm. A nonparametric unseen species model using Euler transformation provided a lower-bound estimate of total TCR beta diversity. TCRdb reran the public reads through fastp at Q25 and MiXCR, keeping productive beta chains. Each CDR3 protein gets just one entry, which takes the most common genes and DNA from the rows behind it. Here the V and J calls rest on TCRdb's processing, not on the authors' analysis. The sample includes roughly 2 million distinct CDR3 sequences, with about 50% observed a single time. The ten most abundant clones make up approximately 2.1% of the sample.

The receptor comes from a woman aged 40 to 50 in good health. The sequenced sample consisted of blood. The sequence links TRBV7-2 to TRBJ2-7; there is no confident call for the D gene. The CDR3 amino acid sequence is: CASSLGQLTYYEQYF. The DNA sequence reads TGTGCCAGCAGCTTAGGGCAACTTACTTACTACGAGCAGTACTTC.